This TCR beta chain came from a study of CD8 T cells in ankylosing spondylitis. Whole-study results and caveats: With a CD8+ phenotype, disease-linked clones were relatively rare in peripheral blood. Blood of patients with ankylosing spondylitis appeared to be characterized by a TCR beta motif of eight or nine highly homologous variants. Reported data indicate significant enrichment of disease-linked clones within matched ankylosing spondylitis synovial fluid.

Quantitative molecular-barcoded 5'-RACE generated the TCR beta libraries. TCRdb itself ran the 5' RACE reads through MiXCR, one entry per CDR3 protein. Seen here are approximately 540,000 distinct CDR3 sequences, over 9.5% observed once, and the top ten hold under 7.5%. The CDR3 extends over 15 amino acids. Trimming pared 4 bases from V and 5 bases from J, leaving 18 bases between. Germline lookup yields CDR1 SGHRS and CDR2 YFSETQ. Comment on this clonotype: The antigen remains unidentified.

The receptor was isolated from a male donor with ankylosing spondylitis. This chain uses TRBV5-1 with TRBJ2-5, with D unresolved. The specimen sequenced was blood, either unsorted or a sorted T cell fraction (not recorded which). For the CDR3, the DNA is TGCGCCAGCAGCCTCGACACATCTCAGAGGGAGACCCAGTACTTC. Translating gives CASSLDTSQRETQYF.